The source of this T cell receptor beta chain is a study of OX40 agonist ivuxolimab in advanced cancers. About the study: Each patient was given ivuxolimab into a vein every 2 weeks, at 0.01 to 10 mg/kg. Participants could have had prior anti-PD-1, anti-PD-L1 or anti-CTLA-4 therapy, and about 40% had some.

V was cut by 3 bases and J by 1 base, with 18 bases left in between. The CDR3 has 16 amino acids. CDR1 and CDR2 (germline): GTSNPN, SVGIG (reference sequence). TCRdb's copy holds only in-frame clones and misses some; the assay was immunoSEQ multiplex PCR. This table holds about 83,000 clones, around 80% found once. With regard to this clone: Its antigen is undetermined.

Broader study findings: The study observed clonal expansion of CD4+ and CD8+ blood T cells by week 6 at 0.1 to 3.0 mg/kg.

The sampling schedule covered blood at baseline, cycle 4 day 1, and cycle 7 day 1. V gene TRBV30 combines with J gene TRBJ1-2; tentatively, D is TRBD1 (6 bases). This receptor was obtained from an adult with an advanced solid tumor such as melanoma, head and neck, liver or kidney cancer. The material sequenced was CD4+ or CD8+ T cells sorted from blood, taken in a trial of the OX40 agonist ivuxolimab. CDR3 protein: CAWSPIRGAVNYGYTF. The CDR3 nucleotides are TGTGCCTGGAGCCCGATCCGGGGGGCGGTTAACTATGGCTACACCTTC.